This T cell receptor (beta chain) was captured in a study of Ad26.COV2.S vaccination and SARS-CoV-2 variants. Study conclusions and caveats: Whether participants received vaccine or placebo, their non-spike TCR breadth was similar.

Clones were read by immunoSEQ multiplex PCR, and TCRdb kept only the in-frame ones, dropping some. The sample comprises roughly 390,000 clones, 75% to 90% of which are singletons, and 3.5% rests with the top ten. As for this clone: Its antigen is not identified.

CDR3 length: 13 residues. With V trimmed by 6 bases and J by 5 bases, 6 bases remained unmatched. Treatment indicated: 19 received Ad26.COV2.S at low or high dose, single or two shots; roughly five received placebo; per-sample allocation not given. Sampling took place 63 days after the first vaccine or placebo injection. This specimen consisted of peripheral blood, obtained in a trial of Ad26.COV2.S vaccine versus placebo. The V gene is TRBV12-3 or TRBV12-4, the J gene TRBJ1-2, with TRBD1 matching 7 bases. The receptor was isolated from a person aged 18 to 59 who received the Ad26.COV2.S COVID-19 vaccine or a placebo. The DNA of the CDR3 is TGTGCCAGCAGAGGGGGACAGTATTATGGCTACACCTTC. Amino acids: CASRGGQYYGYTF.